This T cell receptor beta chain originates from a study of cytomegalovirus exposure and HLA in healthy donors (dated by TCRdb to between 2016 and 2019). With regard to the full study: An earlier analysis of about 560 of the donors reported approximately 300 Gb of sequence data and some 110 million unique TCR beta sequences obtained from some 170 million T cells. An early release covering roughly 640 HLA-typed donors comprised about 300 gigabases of sequencing data and 85 million to 100 million unique TCR sequences. Among the roughly 400 genotyped donors, approximately 76% belonged to the genetic ancestry cluster associated with self-reported Caucasian donors. The aim of the study was to test whether cataloging public T cell receptors could identify signatures of past pathogen exposure. The study profiled the T cell repertoires of around 700 subjects by immunosequencing and related them to cytomegalovirus serostatus. Along with the roughly 700-subject first cohort, a separate validation cohort of over a hundred different subjects was used. The study combined high-throughput TCR immunosequencing, statistical association of individual TCRs with disease status, and machine learning to predict cytomegalovirus infection status. To study patterns of TCR occurrence, a later analysis re-analyzed previously published TCR beta repertoires from 500 to 850 donors and added high-resolution HLA genotyping. Rather than using new phenotypic data, the later analysis identified candidate immune exposures from TCR beta sequences and from how often those sequences occurred across donors. To decide whether each TCR beta V gene segment behaved as functional or pseudogenic, an earlier analysis of approximately 600 of the donors relied on high-throughput TCR beta sequencing. Donor age, sex, ethnicity and CMV serostatus were compiled together with the repertoire data. In a later genetic analysis, genome-wide SNP genotypes for about 65% of the 666 donors were used, and that subset was treated as a discovery cohort. All discovery cohort repertoires had been generated on a single sequencing platform. HLA typing covered class I and class II loci at four-digit resolution. Typing coverage differed by locus: A, B, C, DRB1 and DQB1 were typed in roughly 629-640 donors, DQA1 in about 560, DPA1 in approximately 610, and DPB1 in 400 to 490. About five DR-DQ haplotypes were handled as single units for association and clustering because linkage in the cohort was strong. Among 398 genotyped donors of the cohort, an average of approximately 230,000 unique TCR beta nucleotide sequences were sequenced per donor, roughly 20% of them non-productive.

The library was prepared using the immunoSEQ multiplex PCR assay. A mixture of 60 forward primers for TCR Vbeta segments and 13 reverse primers for TCR Jbeta segments was used in the multiplex PCR. A multiplex PCR assay on genomic DNA amplified the CDR3 region of rearranged TCR beta genes. Amplified TCR beta libraries were sequenced as 87-base-pair reads on the Illumina HiSeq System. The original pipeline was this. In a later analysis, roughly 80 million unique TCR beta chains were counted across the approximately 640 repertoires, and roughly 10 million of these chains were shared by at least two donors. Raw reads were error-corrected and collapsed into unique sequences with a nearest-neighbor algorithm that merged closely related sequences to remove PCR and sequencing errors. V, D and J gene segments were assigned by aligning CDR3 sequences to IMGT reference sequences. For a sequence to be retained, a match of at least six nucleotides to both a V gene segment and a J gene segment was required. A rearrangement counted as productive if the CDR3 had no stop codons and remained in frame with V and J, and every other rearrangement counted as non-productive. Following IMGT convention, CDR3 was defined as the stretch from the second conserved V-encoded cysteine to the conserved J-encoded phenylalanine. The earlier analysis of about 570 of the donors excluded any sequence lacking an unambiguous match to a single V gene segment. An earlier analysis of several hundred of the donors called V segments functional above 56.7% productive rearrangements and segregating when the between-donor standard deviation exceeded 5%. A statistical classification framework was built to diagnose cytomegalovirus status from the catalog of TCR beta chain sequences. V and J gene assignment, in a later analysis, came from comparing TCR nucleotide sequences with IMGT/GENE-DB human TR gene sequences. A later analysis assigned CDR3 sequences and most-parsimonious VDJ recombination scenarios with the TCRdist pipeline. In a later analysis, every TCR beta chain was defined by the combination of its CDR3 amino acid sequence and its V-gene family, and reads without a unique V-gene family were dropped. As a way to deal with suspected cross-contamination and a sequencing artifact, a later analysis dropped roughly 600 nucleotide sequences that were highly shared and had low generation probability. In a later analysis, a clonal expansion index for each public chain was calculated from normalized within-repertoire ranks of inferred template counts. Generation probabilities in a later analysis came from a VDJ recombination model fitted to out-of-frame rearrangements, and those results were checked against IGoR. In a later analysis, hypergeometric tests were used to score TCR-TCR, TCR-HLA and TCR-CMV co-occurrence, with a repertoire-size bias correction applied to TCR pairs. False discovery rates were estimated in a later analysis by permuting HLA or CMV assignments 20 times. In a later analysis, co-occurring TCRs were grouped using DBSCAN, and TCRdist sequence similarity was added for clustering within HLA-allele-positive subsets. For co-occurrence clustering, repertoires with fewer than 30,000 or more than 120,000 public chains were excluded, along with about five repertoires with anomalous nucleotide sharing. As stored in TCRdb, this immuneACCESS dataset retains in-frame rearrangements with V and J assigned. A fraction of the clones does not appear; measured against another copy, unresolved V genes explain less than half of the discrepancy, and the remainder lacks a known reason. The DNA was the basis for D and trimming; V, J and clone size are from that table. The sample table holds 95,000 to 150,000 clones, of which over 60% were seen once. The ten largest clones take up over 5% of the sample.

About this clone itself: The clone's antigen remains unknown. Base qualities are not provided; no much larger clone lies one nucleotide away.

General findings and caveats noted by the study authors: According to a later analysis, most CMV-associated TCR beta chains appeared to be HLA-restricted, and the HLA associations seemed to be driven largely by CMV exposure. Compared with the 666-donor mean, donors in an Asian-associated ancestry cluster had fewer N-insertions in productive TCRs, according to a later genetic analysis. A further reported finding was that TCR beta sequences accurately predicted the HLA-A and HLA-B alleles for most subjects in the first cohort. In a later genetic analysis, a missense DCLRE1C variant was associated with V-gene and J-gene trimming of TCR beta chains, and the association was replicated in an independent cohort. In this cohort, only TCR beta chains were sequenced, and detectable features were limited by the absence of alpha or paired-chain data. Immune exposure information for the cohort was limited to CMV serostatus. When HLA alleles, especially DR and DQ, strongly co-occurred, TCR associations were difficult to assign to individual alleles. The study gave a list of over 150 TCR beta chains associated with cytomegalovirus. According to a later analysis, TCR association rates differed among HLA loci, with DRB1 alleles showing the most associated TCRs and HLA-C alleles showing the fewest. Compared with equally common non-associated chains, HLA-associated TCR beta chains in a later analysis were more clonally expanded and had lower generation probabilities. Correlated functional status among segregating V segments might reflect linkage disequilibrium, but an unknown experimental factor could not be ruled out. Because the 87-base-pair reads could not distinguish some IMGT-functional V segments, including TRBV6-2 and TRBV6-3, those segments were excluded. In vitro tests confirmed that a few of the cytomegalovirus-associated TCR beta chains recognize cytomegalovirus antigens. According to the authors, the approach could potentially be generalized to other disease states and immunological phenotypes. Broadly in line with IMGT annotations, most TCR beta V segments showed up in productive rearrangements about 87% or about 30% of the time in an earlier analysis of approximately 640 of the donors. The earlier analysis of fewer than 750 of the donors excluded approximately 15 rarely observed V segments, including chromosome 9 orphons, because counts were too low. Specific HLA alleles were associated with roughly 16,000 TCR beta sequences at a false discovery rate of 0.05 in a later analysis. The sequencing pipeline was judged likely to have produced a cluster of highly shared sequence variants as a technical artifact. HLA typing was unavailable for some donors at each locus, so association tests used only the typed subset. The classifier was reported to diagnose cytomegalovirus status with high specificity and sensitivity in both the original and validation cohorts. Most TCR sequences were observed very rarely across donors, whereas some public TCRs were present in many individuals. A later analysis reported that several top co-occurrence clusters appeared linked to parvovirus B19, influenza, CMV and Epstein-Barr virus. Presence/absence analyses assumed roughly uniform sequencing depth across donors, an assumption that may not hold.

The cohort comprised some 680 healthy bone marrow donors. All cohort members were sampled while nominally healthy, although unrecorded immune exposures were likely present. The donor was CMV seronegative and was included in the group of 352 seronegative cohort members. Each donor provided a peripheral blood sample, and peripheral blood mononuclear cells were used for TCR beta sequencing. The Qiagen DNeasy Blood Extraction Kit was used to extract genomic DNA from the blood cell samples. Cut back by 2 bases and 2 bases, the V and J ends lie 13 bases apart. CDR1 SGHRS and CDR2 YFSETQ are derived from the germline V gene. From its cysteine to its phenylalanine, the CDR3 spans 15 amino acids. Solely the CDR3 DNA is kept, with 45 bases framed from the first base.

The TCR sequence derives from a woman aged 40 to 50 in good health and CMV-seronegative. The sequence links TRBV5-1 to TRBJ2-5, with TRBD2 tentatively as D gene (6 bases match). Material for sequencing was PBMCs. In nucleotides, the sequence is TGCGCCAGCAGCTTAGGAGGGACCAAACAAGAGACCCAGTACTTC. This gives the protein CASSLGGTKQETQYF.